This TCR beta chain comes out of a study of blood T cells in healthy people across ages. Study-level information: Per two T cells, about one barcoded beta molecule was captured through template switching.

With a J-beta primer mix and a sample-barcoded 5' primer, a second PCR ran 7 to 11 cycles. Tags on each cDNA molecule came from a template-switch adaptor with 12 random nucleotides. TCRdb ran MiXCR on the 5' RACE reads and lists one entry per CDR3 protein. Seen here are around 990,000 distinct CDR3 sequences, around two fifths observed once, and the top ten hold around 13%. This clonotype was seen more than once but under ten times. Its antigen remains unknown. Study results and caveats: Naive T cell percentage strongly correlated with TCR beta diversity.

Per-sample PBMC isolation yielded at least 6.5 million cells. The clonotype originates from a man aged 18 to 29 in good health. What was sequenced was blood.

The CDR3 here is CASSDEGGGYYGYTF. In DNA, the CDR3 is TGTGCCAGCAGCGACGAGGGCGGGGGCTACTATGGCTACACCTTC. The rearrangement joins TRBV9 to TRBJ1-2; D perhaps matches TRBD1 (6 bases). Germline V CDR1 and CDR2: SGDLS, YYNGEE. The CDR3 consists of 15 residues. V lost 3 bases and J 3 bases, leaving 15 bases between the germline ends.